The clone carrying this TCR beta chain was observed a handful of times. As yet, its antigen is unknown. Amplification used 60 Vbeta primers and 13 Jbeta primers. Using immunoSEQ multiplex PCR, the repertoire was profiled, and TCRdb retains in-frame clones only, with some absent. The sample carries 160,000 or so clones, about 71% recorded once. The record originates from a study of cytomegalovirus exposure and HLA in healthy donors. Trimming removed 6 bases at V and 4 bases at J, with 13 bases between. The CDR3 covers 14 residues. CDR1 and CDR2 (germline): SNHLY, FYNNEI. Study findings and constraints: Common viral pathogens seemed to be connected with several of the most significant clusters, according to a later analysis. What TCR beta sequences reportedly achieved was accurate prediction of HLA-A and HLA-B alleles in most subjects.

Sequencing was performed on PBMCs. V usage is TRBV2 and J usage is TRBJ1-5, with a possible D match to TRBD1 (5 bases). This TCR derives from a woman in her thirties in good health and CMV-seronegative. Here the CDR3 DNA reads TGTGCCAGCAGGGGACCGGGGGGGAATCAGCCCCAGCATTTT. Translation gives CASRGPGGNQPQHF.